This TCR beta chain was observed in a study of blood T cell repertoires in COVID-19. Study-level information: T cells, B-cell-depleted T cells, or PBMCs provided the cDNA or gDNA that served as material.

V was clipped by 6 bases and J by 0 bases, with 9 bases between them. The CDR3 runs to 14 residues. CDR1 LGHDT and CDR2 YNNKEL come from the germline V gene (reference sequence). The repertoire was sequenced with immunoSEQ multiplex PCR; TCRdb's copy has only in-frame clones and lacks some. The sample lists roughly 150,000 clones, over 80% occurring once. V and J are TRBV3-1 (or the pseudogene TRBV3-2) and TRBJ1-3; D call uncertain. What was sequenced was peripheral blood. The clonotype was recovered from a woman older than 75 with acute or convalescent COVID-19. For the CDR3, the DNA is TGTGCCAGCAGTCTCCCCAGCTCTGGAAACACCATATATTTT. This gives the protein CASSLPSSGNTIYF.